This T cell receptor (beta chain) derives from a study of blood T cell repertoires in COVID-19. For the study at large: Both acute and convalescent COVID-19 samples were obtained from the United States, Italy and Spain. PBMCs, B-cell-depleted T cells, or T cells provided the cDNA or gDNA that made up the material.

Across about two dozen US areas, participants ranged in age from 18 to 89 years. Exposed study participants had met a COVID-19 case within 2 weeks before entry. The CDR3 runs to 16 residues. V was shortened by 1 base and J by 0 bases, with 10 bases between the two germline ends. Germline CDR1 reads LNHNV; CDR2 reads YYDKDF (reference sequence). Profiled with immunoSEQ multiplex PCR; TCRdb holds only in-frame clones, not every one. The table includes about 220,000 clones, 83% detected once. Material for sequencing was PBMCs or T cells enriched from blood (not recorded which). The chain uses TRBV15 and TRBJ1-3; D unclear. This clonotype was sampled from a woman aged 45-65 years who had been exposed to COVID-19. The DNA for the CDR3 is TGTGCCACCAGCAGAGGAGGGCCATCCTCTGGAAACACCATATATTTT. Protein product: CATSRGGPSSGNTIYF.